The 13 T cell receptor beta chains below all came from one sample that was sequenced in a study of persistence of HIV-infected CD4 T cells. This was the immunoSEQ version 4 assay in survey mode. Assay used: immunoSEQ multiplex PCR; TCRdb lists only in-frame clones, some missing. The sample includes roughly 60,000 clones, about 77% seen only once; the top ten take around 1.7%. Cells were stimulated with overlapping HIV-1 Gag 15-mer peptides. Sorted nonresponding memory CD4+ T cells were CD40L-negative, CD69-negative, CD45RO-high. Antigens of these TCRs are unknown. Sequenced here: CD4+ T cells sorted from PBMCs after approximately 20-hour stimulation, sampled from a patient who received antiretroviral therapy. The receptors originated from an adult man with HIV who was CMV-seropositive.

In its sample, this clone was seen a few times. The V gene is TRBV27, the J gene TRBJ2-1; TRBD1 or TRBD2 may be the D gene (6 bases each). Trimming removed 5 bases from V and 2 bases from J, with 13 bases in between. In germline, CDR1 is MNHEY, CDR2 SMNVEV (reference sequence). The length of the CDR3 is 15 residues. The DNA of the CDR3 is TGTGCCAGCAGTCCCCGGGGGCCCCCCTACAATGAGCAGTTCTTC. Translated: CASSPRGPPYNEQFF.

The chain has TRBV5-1 and TRBJ1-3, with a tentative D call TRBD1 (5 bases). Germline loops: CDR1 SGHRS, CDR2 YFSETQ. The CDR3 is 16 residues long. Trimming took off 4 bases at V and 0 bases at J, with 14 bases between the two ends. CDR3 sequence reads: CASSPSTGYSGNTIYF. CDR3 bases: TGCGCCAGCAGCCCAAGCACAGGATACTCTGGAAACACCATATATTTT.

J is TRBJ2-3 and V is TRBV4-1; D possibly corresponds to TRBD1 (6 bases). From germline, CDR1 is MGHRA and CDR2 YSYEKL. V was cut by 4 bases and J by 3 bases, with 20 bases left in between. The CDR3 covers 17 residues. The CDR3 spells CASSPVSSGVGTDTQYF. The CDR3 coding sequence is TGCGCCAGCAGCCCAGTCAGTTCAGGGGTGGGGACAGATACGCAGTATTTT.

There are a few counts of this clone. The V call is TRBV20-1, the J call TRBJ2-7; D possibly uses TRBD1 or TRBD2 (6 bases each). The V end was cut by 3 bases, the J end by 6 bases, with 15 bases between. Germline V gives CDR1 DFQATT, CDR2 SNEGSKA (reference sequence). The CDR3 is 13 residues long. The CDR3 here is CSASPPGASEQYF. CDR3 DNA sequence: TGCAGTGCTAGTCCCCCGGGGGCTTCCGAGCAGTACTTC.

The sample holds a few counts of this clone. This sequence joins TRBV14 and TRBJ2-3; 8 nucleotides agree with TRBD1. The germline V gene encodes CDR1 SGHDN and CDR2 FVKESK. The CDR3 runs to 17 residues. V shed 4 bases, J shed 2 bases, and the junction held 11 bases outside the gene matches. The DNA for the CDR3 is TGTGCCAGCAGCCCCGAGAGGACAGGGCCACACACAGATACGCAGTATTTT. Its translation is CASSPERTGPHTDTQYF. Full variable domain (remainder filled in from reference TRBV14 and TRBJ2-3): EAGVTQFPSHSVIEKGQTVTLRCDPISGHDNLYWYRRVMGKEIKFLLHFVKESKQDESGMPNNRFLAERTGGTYSTLKVQPAELEDSGVYFCASSPERTGPHTDTQYFGPGTRLTVL.

The rearrangement joins TRBV7-9 to TRBJ1-4; 8 bases align to TRBD1. The CDR3 consists of 15 residues. The germline V gene has CDR1 SEHNR and CDR2 FQNEAQ (reference sequence). J gave up 5 bases and V 5 bases, and 7 bases lay outside the gene matches. The CDR3 sequence: CASSLTGQENEKLFF. CDR3 coding DNA: TGTGCCAGCAGCCTCACGGGACAGGAGAATGAAAAACTGTTTTTT.

The rearrangement links TRBV2 to TRBJ1-5; possibly TRBD1 for D (5 bases). The CDR3 has 12 amino acids. The V and J ends lost 5 bases and 4 bases respectively, with 6 bases between them. The germline V gene has CDR1 SNHLY and CDR2 FYNNEI. CDR3 region: CASSSGNQPQHF. DNA of the CDR3: TGTGCCAGCAGTTCAGGGAATCAGCCCCAGCATTTT.

The chain employs TRBV27 and TRBJ2-7; no clear D gene. Germline values: CDR1 MNHEY, CDR2 SMNVEV (reference sequence). This CDR3 has 13 residues. V lost 9 bases, J lost 4 bases, and 16 bases lay in between. The CDR3 protein is CASALRNDYEQYF. In DNA, the CDR3 is TGTGCCAGTGCACTCAGAAACGATTACGAGCAGTACTTC.

The gene calls are TRBV9 and TRBJ2-7, with D perhaps matching TRBD1 or TRBD2 (5 bases each). This CDR3 region has 15 residues. Germline-derived CDR1 and CDR2 are SGDLS and YYNGEE. Deletions cut 4 bases from V and 5 bases from J, with 19 bases between. The CDR3 coding sequence is TGTGCCAGCAGCACCGAGTGGACACCCGGGGACGAGCAGTACTTC. Its protein is CASSTEWTPGDEQYF.

The CDR3 is CASSKGPNTEAFF. The CDR3 DNA sequence: TGTGCCAGCTCTAAGGGCCCGAACACTGAAGCTTTCTTT. This rearrangement joins TRBV6-5 to TRBJ1-1; D gene unclear. The CDR3 extends over 13 amino acids. The germline CDR1 and CDR2 sequences are MNHEY and SVGAGI. Trimming cost V 8 bases and J 1 base, with 11 bases left between them.

This chain links TRBV5-1 with TRBJ1-3; D is uncertain. The germline gives CDR1 SGHRS, CDR2 YFSETQ. Trimming removed 5 bases from V and 4 bases from J, with 7 bases in between. The CDR3 extends over 12 amino acids. DNA for the CDR3: TGCGCCAGCAGGGCCACCGGAAACACCATATATTTT. This encodes CASRATGNTIYF.

This clone was detected only a few times. This sequence joins TRBV7-2 and TRBJ2-2, with D uncertain. Germline CDR1 reads SGHTA; CDR2 reads FQGNSA. V was trimmed by 4 bases and J by 7 bases, leaving 10 bases between them. The CDR3 consists of 13 residues. The CDR3 DNA reads TGTGCCAGCAGCTCCTATAACGACGGGGAGCTGTTTTTT. Protein sequence: CASSSYNDGELFF.

This clone was counted a single time. The chain carries TRBV29-1 and TRBJ2-3; the D call may be TRBD1 or TRBD2 (5 bases each). Germline CDR1 is SQVTM and CDR2 is ANQGSEA. The CDR3 runs to 14 residues. The V end lost 4 bases, the J end lost 4 bases, and 15 bases lay between the germline ends. The CDR3 nucleotides read TGCAGCGTTGTGAGAGGGGACCGGCCAGATACGCAGTATTTT. The encoded protein is CSVVRGDRPDTQYF.